This passage covers 4 T cell receptor beta chains from one sample sequenced in a study of CD8 T cells in ankylosing spondylitis. TCRdb analysed the 5' RACE reads with MiXCR anew, one entry per CDR3 protein. The table records around 88,000 distinct CDR3 sequences, about 9% of them present only once. The sequencing input was blood, either unsorted or a sorted T cell fraction (not recorded which). All receptors come from a male donor with ankylosing spondylitis or in good health (not recorded which).

This chain uses TRBV28 with TRBJ2-3; 15 positions match TRBD2. V trimming: 6 bases; J trimming: 6 bases; junction bases outside the gene matches: 7. CDR3 size: 16 residues. The germline V gene has CDR1 MDHEN and CDR2 SYDVKM. DNA of the CDR3: TGTGCCAGCAGACCCTTTGGGACTAGCGGGGGGGATACGCAGTATTTT. Translated, it gives CASRPFGTSGGDTQYF. Combining the CDR3 with reference TRBV28 and TRBJ2-3 gives the whole variable domain DVKVTQSSRYLVKRTGEKVFLECVQDMDHENMFWYRQDPGLGLRLIYFSYDVKMKEKGDIPEGYSVSREKKERFSLILESASTNQTSMYLCASRPFGTSGGDTQYFGPGTRLTVL.

In its sample, this clonotype was seen a few times. This rearrangement joins TRBV2 to TRBJ2-2; possibly TRBD1 for D (5 bases). This CDR3 comprises 14 residues. Germline CDR1 and CDR2: SNHLY and FYNNEI. With 6 bases removed from V and 0 bases from J, the gap between germline ends came to 8 bases. In DNA, the CDR3 is TGTGCCAGCAGCAGGGAAGCGAACACCGGGGAGCTGTTTTTT. Translating it yields CASSREANTGELFF.

The chain uses TRBV24-1 and TRBJ1-2, with 8 bases lining up with TRBD1. This CDR3 comprises 14 residues. Germline lookup yields CDR1 KGHDR and CDR2 SFDVKD. V shed 3 bases and J 3 bases; nucleotides not matched to a gene: 2. CDR3 sequence (DNA): TGTGCCACCAGTGATAGGGGACAGGACTATGGCTACACCTTC. Residues: CATSDRGQDYGYTF.

The table lists this clonotype with many counts. This chain uses TRBV4-1 with TRBJ2-2; TRBD1 matches 7 bases. CDR1 and CDR2 from the germline V gene are MGHRA and YSYEKL. Unmatched junction bases numbered 4, after V lost 0 bases and J lost 6 bases. The CDR3 consists of 15 residues. The CDR3 reads CASSQDLGGSGELFF. The CDR3 nucleotides are TGCGCCAGCAGCCAAGATCTAGGGGGCTCCGGGGAGCTGTTTTTT.